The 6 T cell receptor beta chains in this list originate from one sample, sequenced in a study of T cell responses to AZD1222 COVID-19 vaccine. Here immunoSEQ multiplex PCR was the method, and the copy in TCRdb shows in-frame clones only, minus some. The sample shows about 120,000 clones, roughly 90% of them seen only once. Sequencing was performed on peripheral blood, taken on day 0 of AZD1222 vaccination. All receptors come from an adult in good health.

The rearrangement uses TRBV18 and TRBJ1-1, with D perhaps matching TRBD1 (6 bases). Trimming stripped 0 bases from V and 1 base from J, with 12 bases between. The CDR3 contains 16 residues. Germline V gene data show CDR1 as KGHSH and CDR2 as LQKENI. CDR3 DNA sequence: TGTGCCAGCTCACCACCGTTCGTACAGGGGAACACTGAAGCTTTCTTT. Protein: CASSPPFVQGNTEAFF.

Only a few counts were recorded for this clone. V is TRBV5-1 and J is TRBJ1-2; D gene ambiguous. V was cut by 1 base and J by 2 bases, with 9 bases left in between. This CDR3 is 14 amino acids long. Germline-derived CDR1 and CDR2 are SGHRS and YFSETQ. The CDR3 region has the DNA TGCGCCAGCAGCTTGACGGCAGGCAACTATGGCTACACCTTC. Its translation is CASSLTAGNYGYTF.

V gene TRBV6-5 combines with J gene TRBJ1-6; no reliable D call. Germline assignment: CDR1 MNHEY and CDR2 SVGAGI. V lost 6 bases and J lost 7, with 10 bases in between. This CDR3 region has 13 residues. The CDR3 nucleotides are TGTGCCAGCAGGGGTTTAGCGAATTCACCCCTCCACTTT. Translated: CASRGLANSPLHF.

CDR3 DNA: TGTGCCAGCAGTTTGTGGTCACCATATGGAGATACGCAGTATTTT. Translating it yields CASSLWSPYGDTQYF. The J gene is TRBJ2-3, the V gene TRBV27, with no clear D. Looked up from germline, CDR1 is MNHEY and CDR2 is SMNVEV (reference sequence). This CDR3 has 15 amino acids. The V end lost 3 bases, the J end lost 5 bases, and 15 bases lay between the germline ends.

The CDR3 reads CASSLRGGAANEKLFF. The CDR3 nucleotides are TGTGCCAGCAGCTTACGAGGGGGCGCGGCTAATGAAAAACTGTTTTTT. The V gene is TRBV7-6, the J gene TRBJ1-4, with 7 bases fitting TRBD1. In germline, CDR1 is SGHVS, CDR2 FNYEAQ. V shed 2 bases and J 3 bases; nucleotides not matched to a gene: 6. This CDR3 contains 16 residues.

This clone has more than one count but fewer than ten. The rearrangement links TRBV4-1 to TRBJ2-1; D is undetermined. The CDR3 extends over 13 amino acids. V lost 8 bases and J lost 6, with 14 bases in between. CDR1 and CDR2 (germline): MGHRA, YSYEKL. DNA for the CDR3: TGCGCCAGCCGGGTCCCAGCCGGCAATGAGCAGTTCTTC. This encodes CASRVPAGNEQFF.